The rows below give T cell receptor beta chains drawn from one sample of a study of identifying expanded T cells in peripheral blood. Generated by immunoSEQ multiplex PCR, the TCRdb table keeps only in-frame clones and is missing some. The data contain over 100,000 clones, about 88% of them seen just once; the ten biggest clones take up approximately 8%. Material for sequencing was blood. These receptors originate from a person between 18 and 75 years old in good health. Both conserved end residues are part of each CDR3. D genes are given only for firm matches. The size entry is marked missing in some rows and otherwise reads once, few, many or a size class.

V	D	size	J	length	DNA	CDR3
TRBV28	.	.	TRBJ2-3	15	TGTGCCAGCAGTTTAGAGGCGAGGAGCACAGATACGCAGTATTTT	CASSLEARSTDTQYF
TRBV28	TRBD1	.	TRBJ1-4	16	TGTGCCAGCAGTTCTCAAGGACAGGAGCATAATGAAAAACTGTTTTTT	CASSSQGQEHNEKLFF
TRBV19	.	.	TRBJ1-1	15	TGTGCCACCCTTAGGCATTGGGGGATGAACACTGAAGCTTTCTTT	CATLRHWGMNTEAFF
TRBV10-3	TRBD1	.	TRBJ2-3	16	TGTGCCATCACCCGGGGGGGGACAGGGGGCCCAGATACGCAGTATTTT	CAITRGGTGGPDTQYF
TRBV2	.	.	TRBJ1-5	15	TGTGCCAGCAGTGAAGGTGGGACATGGGGTCAGCCCCAGCATTTT	CASSEGGTWGQPQHF
TRBV19	.	.	TRBJ1-1	12	TGTGCCACAGGGGCCATGAACACTGAAGCTTTCTTT	CATGAMNTEAFF
TRBV4-2	TRBD2	.	TRBJ2-3	18	TGTGCCAGCAGCCAAGATCGGGCTAGCGGGGGGGCTCCAGATACGCAGTATTTT	CASSQDRASGGAPDTQYF
TRBV11-2	.	.	TRBJ1-1	14	TGTGCCAGCAGCTTACGGGTATCCGGGGCGGGGTGCTTCTTT	CASSLRVSGAGCFF
TRBV7-3	TRBD1	once	TRBJ1-6	13	TGTGCCAGCGGGACAGGGGGTGGGTCACCCCTCCACTTT	CASGTGGGSPLHF
TRBV7-2	.	.	TRBJ1-2	13	TGTGCCAGCAGCTTGTTCAGGACCTATGGCTACACCTTC	CASSLFRTYGYTF
TRBV5-6	.	.	TRBJ1-4	14	TGTGCCAGCAGCCTGGGACGCTACGCTGAAAAACTGTTTTTT	CASSLGRYAEKLFF
TRBV11-3	TRBD2	.	TRBJ2-5	17	TGTGCCAGCAGCTTAGGTCCGGGACTAGCGGGGGAAGAGACCCAGTACTTC	CASSLGPGLAGEETQYF
TRBV28	.	.	TRBJ1-4	16	TGTGCCAGCAGTACCCGGACAGTGACAACTAATGAAAAACTGTTTTTT	CASSTRTVTTNEKLFF
TRBV5-4	.	.	TRBJ2-7	14	TGTGCCAGCAGCTTGAGAGGGGATGTAAACGAGCAGTACTTC	CASSLRGDVNEQYF
TRBV6-5	.	.	TRBJ2-7	15	TGTGCCAGCACTAAATGGCAGGGTGGCTCCTACGAGCAGTACTTC	CASTKWQGGSYEQYF
TRBV9	TRBD2	.	TRBJ2-3	15	TGTGCCAGCAGCGCTGTAGCGGGAGGCACAGATACGCAGTATTTT	CASSAVAGGTDTQYF
TRBV7-9	.	.	TRBJ1-6	14	TGTGCCAGCAGCCTATCTGTCGACCGGTCACCCCTCCACTTT	CASSLSVDRSPLHF
TRBV7-3	.	.	TRBJ2-3	13	TGTGCCAGCAGCACCACTAGCACAGATACGCAGTATTTT	CASSTTSTDTQYF
TRBV6-6	.	.	TRBJ2-7	15	TGTGCCAGCAGTACCGGGACATCTAACTCCTACGAGCAGTACTTC	CASSTGTSNSYEQYF
TRBV5-3	.	once	TRBJ2-7	15	TGTGCCAGAAGCAATATTAGGATAAAGCTCTACGAGCAGTACTTC	CARSNIRIKLYEQYF